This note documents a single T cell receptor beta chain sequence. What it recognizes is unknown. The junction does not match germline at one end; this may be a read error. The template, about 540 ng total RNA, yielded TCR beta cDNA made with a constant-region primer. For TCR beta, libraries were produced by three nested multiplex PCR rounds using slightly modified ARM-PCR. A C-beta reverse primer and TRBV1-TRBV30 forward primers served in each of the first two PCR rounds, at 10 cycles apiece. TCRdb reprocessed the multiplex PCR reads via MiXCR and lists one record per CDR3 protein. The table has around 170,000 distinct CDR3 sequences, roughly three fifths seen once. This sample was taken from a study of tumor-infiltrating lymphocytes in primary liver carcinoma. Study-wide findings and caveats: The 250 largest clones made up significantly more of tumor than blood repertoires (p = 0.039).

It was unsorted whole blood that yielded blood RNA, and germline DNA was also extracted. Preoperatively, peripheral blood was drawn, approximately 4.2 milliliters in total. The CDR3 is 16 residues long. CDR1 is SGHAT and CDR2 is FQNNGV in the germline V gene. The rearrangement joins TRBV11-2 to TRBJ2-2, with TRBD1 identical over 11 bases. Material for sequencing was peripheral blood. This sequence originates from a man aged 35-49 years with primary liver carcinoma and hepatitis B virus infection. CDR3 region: CTSSPGQGARGWELFF. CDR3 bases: TGTACCAGCAGCCCAGGACAGGGGGCAAGGGGCTGGGAGCTGTTTTTT.